These 25 T cell receptor beta chains were all obtained from the same sample, sequenced in a study of a mutant IDH1 vaccine in newly diagnosed glioma. Indicated time point: baseline, week 1 (first vaccination visit). As for treatment: pre-vaccination baseline after standard-of-care therapy. TCRdb keeps only in-frame clones here, not all; method: immunoSEQ multiplex PCR. The sample records about 67,000 clones, around 83% being singletons. The specimen comprised peripheral blood mononuclear cells (PBMCs), sampled from a glioma patient treated with radiotherapy, temozolomide or both. The receptors were gathered from a woman between 18 and 29 years old with glioma. Some clones in this sample may be carry-over from other donors' samples.

V is TRBV7-2 and J is TRBJ2-3; tentatively, D is TRBD1 or TRBD2 (5 bases each). This CDR3 comprises 14 residues. V gave up 0 bases and J gave up 3 bases, with 7 bases separating them. CDR1 and CDR2 (germline): SGHTA, FQGNSA. The CDR3 DNA sequence: TGTGCCAGCAGCTTAGCGGGACGGACAGATACGCAGTATTTT. Translated, it gives CASSLAGRTDTQYF.

This clone was observed a handful of times. The CDR3 protein is CASSYGQTHQPQHF. CDR3 nucleotide sequence: TGTGCCAGCAGTTACGGACAGACGCATCAGCCCCAGCATTTT. The V call is TRBV6-5, the J call TRBJ1-5; D is perhaps TRBD1 (6 bases). V was clipped by 2 bases and J by 5 bases, with 10 bases between them. The germline V gene has CDR1 MNHEY and CDR2 SVGAGI. The CDR3 totals 14 residues.

This chain links TRBV2 with TRBJ1-6; a possible D gene is TRBD1 (5 bases). CDR3 length: 13 amino acids. V shed 11 bases and J shed 7 bases, with 15 bases lying between them. From germline, CDR1 is SNHLY and CDR2 FYNNEI. In DNA, the CDR3 is TGTGCCGGGACCACAGTAGGGAATTCACCCCTCCACTTT. It is translated as CAGTTVGNSPLHF.

This clone is a singleton in its sample. The chain combines TRBV15 with TRBJ2-7, with a tentative D call TRBD1 (6 bases). The CDR3 is 14 residues long. The germline CDR1 and CDR2 sequences are LNHNV and YYDKDF (reference sequence). The V end was cut by 3 bases, the J end by 3 bases, with 12 bases between. The CDR3: CATSSVTGSYEQYF. The CDR3 nucleotides are TGTGCCACCAGCAGCGTCACAGGGAGCTACGAGCAGTACTTC.

For the CDR3, the DNA is TGTGCCAGCAGCTGGGACAATTTTAGCAATCAGCCCCAGCATTTT. Translating it yields CASSWDNFSNQPQHF. The chain has TRBV7-2 and TRBJ1-5, with D perhaps matching TRBD1 (6 bases). The CDR3 covers 15 residues. The V gene's germline CDR1 is SGHTA and CDR2 FQGNSA. With 4 bases removed from V and 0 bases from J, the gap between germline ends came to 10 bases.

The genes are TRBV5-1 and TRBJ2-1, with D perhaps given as TRBD1 or TRBD2 (6 bases each). Germline loops: CDR1 SGHRS, CDR2 YFSETQ. V was shortened by 1 base and J by 2 bases, with 10 bases between the two germline ends. CDR3 length: 15 amino acids. CDR3 protein: CASSLKRGPYNEQFF. The DNA for the CDR3 is TGCGCCAGCAGCTTGAAACGGGGGCCCTACAATGAGCAGTTCTTC.

V usage is TRBV6-6 and J usage is TRBJ1-2; D call uncertain. The CDR3 extends over 11 amino acids. Germline V gene sequence: CDR1 MNHNY, CDR2 SVGAGI (reference sequence). V lost 5 bases to trimming and J lost 8 bases, with 9 bases between them. CDR3 in amino acids: CASSTSSGYTF. The CDR3 DNA sequence: TGTGCCAGCAGTACAAGCTCCGGCTACACCTTC.

V gene TRBV10-3 combines with J gene TRBJ2-2; D is undetermined. This CDR3 has 13 residues. Germline CDR1 reads ENHRY; CDR2 reads SYGVKD. Deletions cut 1 base from V and 4 bases from J, with 4 bases between. The CDR3 sequence is CAISEWVTGELFF. The CDR3 DNA is TGTGCCATCAGTGAGTGGGTCACCGGGGAGCTGTTTTTT.

The gene calls are TRBV4-3 and TRBJ2-1, with TRBD1 matching 8 bases. CDR3 size: 16 residues. The V segment lost 1 base and the J segment 1 base; nucleotides outside the gene matches: 3. Germline assignment: CDR1 LGHNA and CDR2 YSLEER. CDR3 residues: CASSQGTGMSYNEQFF. CDR3 nucleotides: TGCGCCAGCAGCCAAGGGACAGGGATGTCCTACAATGAGCAGTTCTTC.

The chain employs TRBV19 and TRBJ2-7; 9 positions agree with TRBD2. This CDR3 has 17 residues. Germline V gene sequence: CDR1 LNHDA, CDR2 SQIVND (reference sequence). The junction had 10 bases not matched to a gene; V was cut back by 0 bases and J by 4 bases. The CDR3 is CASSIEVLAGSRYEQYF. In nucleotides, the CDR3 is TGTGCCAGTAGTATAGAAGTCCTAGCGGGGTCTAGGTACGAGCAGTACTTC. Full variable domain (outside the CDR3, taken from reference TRBV19 and TRBJ2-7): DGGITQSPKYLFRKEGQNVTLSCEQNLNHDAMYWYRQDPGQGLRLIYYSQIVNDFQKGDIAEGYSVSREKKESFPLTVTSAQKNPTAFYLCASSIEVLAGSRYEQYFGPGTRLTVT.

The V call is TRBV6-5, the J call TRBJ2-7; 8 bases fit TRBD2. Germline V gives CDR1 MNHEY, CDR2 SVGAGI. V dropped 5 bases and J dropped 7; count of bases not matched to a gene: 10. The CDR3 spans 14 residues. The CDR3 is CASSLAGPTGEQYF. The CDR3 DNA follows: TGTGCCAGCAGTCTAGCGGGCCCCACCGGGGAGCAGTACTTC.

The rearrangement uses TRBV5-1 and TRBJ2-1; D ambiguous. Germline lookup yields CDR1 SGHRS and CDR2 YFSETQ. The CDR3 extends over 13 amino acids. With 0 bases removed from V and 9 bases from J, the gap between germline ends came to 10 bases. The CDR3 region is CASSLVSTPEQFF. CDR3 in DNA: TGCGCCAGCAGCTTGGTTTCGACCCCTGAGCAGTTCTTC.

J is TRBJ1-1 and V is TRBV15; perhaps TRBD1 as D (5 bases). With 2 bases removed from V and 4 bases from J, the gap between germline ends came to 8 bases. The germline V gene encodes CDR1 LNHNV and CDR2 YYDKDF (reference sequence). This CDR3 contains 13 residues. CDR3 residues: CATSRQGPTEAFF. Written as DNA, the CDR3 is TGTGCCACCAGCAGACAGGGTCCCACTGAAGCTTTCTTT.

The genes are TRBV4-1 and TRBJ1-5; D is possibly TRBD1 (5 bases). The CDR3 sequence is 17 residues long. Trimming shortened V by 2 bases and J by 4 bases, and 18 bases separated the two germline ends. Germline V gene data show CDR1 as MGHRA and CDR2 as YSYEKL. The CDR3 coding sequence is TGCGCCAGCAGCCAATCCTTCCGGGACCCTTCAAATCAGCCCCAGCATTTT. This sequence encodes CASSQSFRDPSNQPQHF.

CDR3 sequence (DNA): TGTGCCATCAGGCTTGGACAGGGGGTGAACACTGAAGCTTTCTTT. This gives the protein CAIRLGQGVNTEAFF. The chain couples TRBV10-3 to TRBJ1-1, with 10 positions matching TRBD1. Looked up from germline, CDR1 is ENHRY and CDR2 is SYGVKD. V shed 6 bases, J shed 0 bases, and the junction held 4 bases outside the gene matches. This CDR3 contains 15 residues.

This clone was detected a few times. J is TRBJ2-3 and V is TRBV6-4; TRBD2 matches at 10 bases. This CDR3 contains 15 residues. J gave up 4 bases and V 0 bases, and 1 base lay outside the gene matches. CDR1 MRHNA and CDR2 SNTAGT come from the germline V gene. CDR3 nucleotides: TGTGCCAGCAGTGACTCGAGCGGGGGGGCAGATACGCAGTATTTT. Translated, it gives CASSDSSGGADTQYF.

The rearrangement uses TRBV5-1 and TRBJ2-3; D not certain. In germline, CDR1 is SGHRS, CDR2 YFSETQ. CDR3 length: 15 residues. V was cut by 1 base and J by 2 bases, with 11 bases left in between. The CDR3 DNA reads TGCGCCAGCAGCTTGATTTCCGGTACCACAGATACGCAGTATTTT. The encoded protein is CASSLISGTTDTQYF.

The genes are TRBV5-6 and TRBJ2-7; D is unresolved. The CDR3 has 13 amino acids. Germline CDR1 and CDR2: SGHDT and YYEEEE. The V gene lost 3 bases and the J gene lost 3 bases, with 10 bases spanning the gap. CDR3 coding DNA: TGTGCCAGCAGCTCCCTCGGAGACTACGAGCAGTACTTC. This codes for CASSSLGDYEQYF.

This clone appeared once. The chain recombines TRBV5-5 with TRBJ2-7, with 10 positions matching TRBD1. V lost 0 bases, J lost 6 bases, and 9 bases stayed unmatched. The CDR3 sequence is 16 residues long. Germline assignment: CDR1 SGHKS and CDR2 YYEKEE (reference sequence). The CDR3 DNA reads TGTGCCAGCAGCTTGGCCCCGGACAGGGGGATACTCGAGCAGTACTTC. Translation gives CASSLAPDRGILEQYF.

The rearrangement links TRBV6-1 to TRBJ1-1; 9 bases match TRBD1. The CDR3 covers 14 residues. The junction had 8 bases not matched to a gene; V was cut back by 6 bases and J by 6 bases. CDR1 is MNHNS and CDR2 is SASEGT in the germline V gene. This CDR3 is CASRIQGASSEAFF. CDR3 nucleotide sequence: TGTGCCAGCAGGATACAGGGGGCGTCCTCTGAAGCTTTCTTT.

This sequence joins TRBV6-4 and TRBJ1-5; D gene unclear. Trimming removed 10 bases from V and 2 bases from J, with 12 bases in between. Germline V gene lookup returns CDR1 MRHNA and CDR2 SNTAGT. The CDR3 covers 13 residues. The CDR3 DNA reads as TGTGCCATAAGAGGTGGGGGCAATCAGCCCCAGCATTTT. This codes for CAIRGGGNQPQHF.

J is TRBJ2-7 and V is TRBV10-3; tentative D call: TRBD1 (6 bases). Germline lookup yields CDR1 ENHRY and CDR2 SYGVKD. The CDR3 is 13 amino acids. V was trimmed by 7 bases and J by 0 bases, leaving 10 bases between them. The CDR3 here is CAITKDSSYEQYF. CDR3 bases: TGTGCCATCACCAAGGACAGCTCCTACGAGCAGTACTTC.

The V gene is TRBV5-5, the J gene TRBJ1-1; no reliable D call. Trimming shortened V by 0 bases and J by 1 base, and 7 bases separated the two germline ends. The germline CDR1 and CDR2 sequences are SGHKS and YYEKEE (reference sequence). The length of the CDR3 is 14 residues. The CDR3 sequence: CASSLGAGNTEAFF. The DNA for the CDR3 is TGTGCCAGCAGCTTGGGTGCGGGGAACACTGAAGCTTTCTTT.

The V and J genes are TRBV9 and TRBJ1-2; D unresolved. The germline V and J ends were trimmed by 0 bases and 2 bases, with 14 bases remaining between them. Germline V gene data show CDR1 as SGDLS and CDR2 as YYNGEE. CDR3 length equals 16 residues. In DNA, the CDR3 is TGTGCCAGCAGCGTAGGCGTCGCGGCGAGGAACTATGGCTACACCTTC. This translates into CASSVGVAARNYGYTF.

This clone was picked up a small number of times. J is TRBJ2-1 and V is TRBV7-2, with 11 bases fitting TRBD2. The CDR3 extends over 15 amino acids. V trimming: 5 bases; J trimming: 7 bases; junction bases outside the gene matches: 7. In germline, CDR1 is SGHTA, CDR2 FQGNSA. This CDR3 reads CASSVTSGVGNEQFF. The CDR3 coding sequence is TGTGCCAGCAGCGTGACTAGCGGGGTTGGGAATGAGCAGTTCTTC.